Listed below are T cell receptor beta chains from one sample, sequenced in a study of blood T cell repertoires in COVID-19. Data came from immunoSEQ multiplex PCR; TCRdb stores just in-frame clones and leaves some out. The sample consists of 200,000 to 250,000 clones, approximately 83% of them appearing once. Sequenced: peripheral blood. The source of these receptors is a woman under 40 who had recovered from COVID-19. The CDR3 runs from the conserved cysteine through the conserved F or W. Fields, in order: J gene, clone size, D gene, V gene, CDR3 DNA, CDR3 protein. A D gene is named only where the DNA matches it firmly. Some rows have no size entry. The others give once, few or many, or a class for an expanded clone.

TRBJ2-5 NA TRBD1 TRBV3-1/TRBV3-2 TGTGCCAGCAGCCATAGACCGGGACAGGGCTTTGAGACCCAGTACTTC CASSHRPGQGFETQYF
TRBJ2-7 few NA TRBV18 TGTGCCAGCTCACCATCAGGGTCGCAACGGGACGAGCAGTACTTC CASSPSGSQRDEQYF
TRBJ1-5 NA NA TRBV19 TGTGCCAGTACCTTTTGGCAGCCGGGACTAAATCAGCCCCAGCATTTT CASTFWQPGLNQPQHF
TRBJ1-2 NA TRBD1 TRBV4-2 TGTGCCAGCAGACAGGGGAACTATGGCTACACCTTC CASRQGNYGYTF
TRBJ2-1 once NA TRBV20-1 TGCAGTGCTCGCCTAGTCAATGAGCAGTTCTTC CSARLVNEQFF
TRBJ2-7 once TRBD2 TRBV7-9 TGTGCCAGCAGACCTCCCCCGGGACTAGCGGGGGGGAGGTACGAGCAGTACTTC CASRPPPGLAGGRYEQYF
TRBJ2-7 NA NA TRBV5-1 TGCGCCAGCAGCTTGGCCCCGACTAATAACTACGAGCAGTACTTC CASSLAPTNNYEQYF
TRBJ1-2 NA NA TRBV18 TGTGCCAGCTCCCCCAATACCGGACACGATGGCTACACCTTC CASSPNTGHDGYTF
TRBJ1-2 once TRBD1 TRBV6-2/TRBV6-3 TGTGCCAGCAGTTATGCTGGACAGGGTGGTGTTGGCTACACCTTC CASSYAGQGGVGYTF
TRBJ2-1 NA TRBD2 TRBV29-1 TGCAGCGTAAGACTAGCGGGGGGAGTAAATGAGCAGTTCTTC CSVRLAGGVNEQFF
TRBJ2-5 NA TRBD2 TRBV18 TGTGCCAGCTCACCACGGCTTATCCTAGCGGGGGAAGAGACCCAGTACTTC CASSPRLILAGEETQYF
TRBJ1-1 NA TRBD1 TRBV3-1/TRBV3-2 TGTGCCAGCAGCCAGACAGGGTGGGGTGAAGCTTTCTTT CASSQTGWGEAFF
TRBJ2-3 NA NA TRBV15 TGTGCCACCAGCAGTGCCCAGGGAAGAGATACGCAGTATTTT CATSSAQGRDTQYF
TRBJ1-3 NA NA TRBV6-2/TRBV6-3 TGTGCCAGCAGTTACTCCTCGGACAGCGACTCTGGAAACACCATATATTTT CASSYSSDSDSGNTIYF
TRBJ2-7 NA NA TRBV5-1 TGCGCCAGCAGCGCTGGCAGGGTCTCCTACGAGCAGTACTTC CASSAGRVSYEQYF
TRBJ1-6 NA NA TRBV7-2 TGTGCCAGCAGCTTAGGGCAGGGTCGACCCCTCCACTTT CASSLGQGRPLHF
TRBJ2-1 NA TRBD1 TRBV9 TGTGCCAGCAGCGTATACGGACAGGACTACAATGAGCAGTTCTTC CASSVYGQDYNEQFF
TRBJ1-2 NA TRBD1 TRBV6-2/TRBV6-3 TGTGCCAGCAGCCTTGGACAGGGAATCTATGGCTACACCTTC CASSLGQGIYGYTF
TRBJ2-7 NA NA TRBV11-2 TGTGCCAGCAGCCGACAGGCTACCTACGAGCAGTACTTC CASSRQATYEQYF
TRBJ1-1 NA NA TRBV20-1 TGCAGTGCTAGTTCGAACATGAACACTGAAGCTTTCTTT CSASSNMNTEAFF